This record concerns one T cell receptor beta chain sequence. One junction end disagrees with the germline gene, perhaps due to a read error. TCR beta CDR3 sequences were amplified from RNA transcripts. In the first-round RT-PCR of the TCR CDR3, the HTBI primer set was used. TCRdb reprocessed the multiplex PCR reads with MiXCR, giving one entry per CDR3 protein. The sample lists a few hundred thousand distinct CDR3 sequences, roughly 15% occurring once. CDR1 is LGHNA, CDR2 YSLEER, per germline. The length of the CDR3 is 13 residues. The data derive from a study of T cells in Graves' hyperthyroidism and ophthalmopathy.

The source is a woman aged 30 to 39 with Graves' ophthalmopathy. V usage is TRBV4-3 and J usage is TRBJ2-1; the D is unclear. The sample was blood. CDR3 residues: CASSQGRNNDQFF. The CDR3 region has the DNA TGCGCCAGCAGCCAAGGCCGGAACAATGATCAGTTCTTC.